This T cell receptor beta chain was retrieved from a study of PD-1 blockade in classical Hodgkin lymphoma. Overall study results and limits: Patients who responded completely had about the same baseline diversity as newly diagnosed patients. Patients starting nivolumab under 1 year after ASCT were excluded.

This clone appeared once. The antigen remains unidentified. TCRdb's copy holds only in-frame clones and misses some; the assay was immunoSEQ multiplex PCR. The sample carries some 18,000 clones, roughly 83% recorded once. The patients all showed relapse after autologous stem cell transplantation, while their brentuximab vedotin exposure varied. Trimming took 5 bases from V and 2 from J; bases not matched to a gene: 9. Looked up from germline, CDR1 is SEHNR and CDR2 is FQNEAQ (reference sequence). The CDR3 is made up of 16 amino acids. This chain uses TRBV7-9 with TRBJ2-4; 7 nucleotides line up with TRBD1. The TCR comes from a human donor with classical Hodgkin lymphoma. The sequences come from peripheral blood mononuclear cells (PBMCs), collected before the second cycle of nivolumab. CDR3 DNA sequence: TGTGCCAGCAGCCCCCGGGACAGCCTCCCCAAAAACATTCAGTACTTC. This translates into CASSPRDSLPKNIQYF.